This note documents a single T cell receptor beta chain sequence. Its antigen remains unidentified. Trimming cost V 4 bases and J 8 bases; bases outside gene matches: 4. This CDR3 has 15 amino acids. Germline CDR1 is SNHLY and CDR2 is FYNNEI. The assay was immunoSEQ multiplex PCR, and TCRdb's table has in-frame clones only and misses some. In the table there are 90,000 to 150,000 clones, 87% of which are singletons. The entry originates in a study of T cell responses to AZD1222 COVID-19 vaccine. Study-wide context: The analysis combined second doses at about 4 or about 12 weeks.

Study-wide findings and caveats: White British ancestry dominated among donors, who included more females, and clonal diversity was possibly underestimated. Spike-wide coverage was observed for vaccine-associated CD4 TCRs, with dominant responses at 160-218 and 743-854. After two AZD1222 doses, spike-specific TCR breadth and depth rose versus day 0.

The chain combines TRBV2 with TRBJ1-6; 11 positions match TRBD1. Sample: peripheral blood, taken on day 0 of AZD1222 vaccination. This TCR came from an adult in good health. CDR3 amino acids: CASSGGTGGYSPLHF. The CDR3 DNA is TGTGCCAGCAGTGGTGGGACAGGGGGATATTCACCCCTCCACTTT. Looking up the rest from reference TRBV2 and TRBJ1-6 gives the full variable domain: EPEVTQTPSHQVTQMGQEVILRCVPISNHLYFYWYRQILGQKVEFLVSFYNNEISEKSEIFDDQFSVERPDGSNFTLKIRSTKLEDSAMYFCASSGGTGGYSPLHFGNGTRLTVT.